This T cell receptor (beta chain) appears in the sequencing data of a study of identical twins. Study-wide results and limits: Excess low generation probability was seen in twin-shared out-of-frame alpha sequences. Beta clonotypes that were abundant in cord blood contained fewer insertions, a pattern absent from memory repertoires.

This clonotype was detected only once. Its target is unknown. V dropped 8 bases and J dropped 9; count of bases not matched to a gene: 3. This CDR3 comprises 11 residues. Germline V gene lookup returns CDR1 SNHLY and CDR2 FYNNEI. TCRdb redid the calling of the 5' RACE reads with MiXCR, one entry per CDR3 protein. The data hold 450,000 or so distinct CDR3 sequences, with 20% to 25% observed a single time. These same data were also listed under a study on T cells expressing NK-cell markers. As that study records: Sequencing covered eight donors, seven HCMV-seropositive and one seronegative.

Sequencing was done on a sample of CD4+ T cells sorted from blood. The TCR comes from a woman aged 18-29 years in good health. The chain combines TRBV2 with TRBJ2-2; 7 nucleotides match TRBD2. This CDR3 is CASGRGRELFF. The CDR3 bases are TGTGCCAGCGGGCGGGGGAGGGAGCTGTTTTTT.